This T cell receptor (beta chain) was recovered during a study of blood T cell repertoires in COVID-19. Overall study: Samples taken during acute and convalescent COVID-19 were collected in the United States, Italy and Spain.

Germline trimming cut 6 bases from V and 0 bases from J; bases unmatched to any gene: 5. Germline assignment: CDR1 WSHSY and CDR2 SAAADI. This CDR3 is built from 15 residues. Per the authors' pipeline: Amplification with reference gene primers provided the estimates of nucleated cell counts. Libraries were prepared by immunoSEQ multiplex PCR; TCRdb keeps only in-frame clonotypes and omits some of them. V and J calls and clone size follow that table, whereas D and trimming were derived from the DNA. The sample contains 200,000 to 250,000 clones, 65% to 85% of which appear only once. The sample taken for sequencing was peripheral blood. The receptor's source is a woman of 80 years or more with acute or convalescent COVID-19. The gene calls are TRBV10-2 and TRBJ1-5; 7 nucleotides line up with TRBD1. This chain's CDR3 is CASSEGQISNQPQHF. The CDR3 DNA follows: TGCGCCAGCAGCGAGGGACAGATTAGCAATCAGCCCCAGCATTTT.